These 7 T cell receptor beta chains came from one sample sequenced in a study of OX40 agonist ivuxolimab in advanced cancers. Repertoires were generated with immunoSEQ multiplex PCR, while TCRdb's copy carries only in-frame clones and drops some. Among some 100,000 clones listed, around nine tenths were seen once. The sequenced sample was CD4+ or CD8+ T cells sorted from blood, obtained in a trial of the OX40 agonist ivuxolimab. The receptor source for this set is an adult with an advanced solid tumor such as melanoma, head and neck, liver or kidney cancer.

This chain uses TRBV28 with TRBJ2-7, with 9 bases fitting TRBD2. J was trimmed by 7 bases and V by 6 bases; bases with no gene match: 4. CDR1 and CDR2 (germline): MDHEN, SYDVKM. The CDR3 has 12 amino acids. Written as DNA, the CDR3 is TGTGCCAGCAGCAGCCTAGCGGGAGAGCAGTACTTC. Translating gives CASSSLAGEQYF.

This chain uses TRBV11-2 with TRBJ1-1; the D is unclear. V shed 4 bases and J shed 1 base, with 1 base lying between them. The CDR3 length is 11 residues. CDR1 is SGHAT, CDR2 FQNNGV, per germline. Written as DNA, the CDR3 is TGTGCCAGCAGCTCGAACACTGAAGCTTTCTTT. Its translation is CASSSNTEAFF.

V is TRBV30 and J is TRBJ2-3; the match to TRBD1 covers 7 bases. Trimming took 2 bases from V and 4 from J; bases not matched to a gene: 6. CDR1 and CDR2 from the germline V gene are GTSNPN and SVGIG (reference sequence). This CDR3 comprises 14 residues. The CDR3 region has the DNA TGTGCCTGGAGTAGACAGGGAAGGGCAGATACGCAGTATTTT. This translates into CAWSRQGRADTQYF.

The chain has TRBV4-3 and TRBJ1-5, with D perhaps matching TRBD1 (5 bases). The germline gives CDR1 LGHNA, CDR2 YSLEER. This CDR3 comprises 16 residues. The germline V and J ends were trimmed by 1 base and 2 bases, with 12 bases remaining between them. CDR3 loop: CASSQGWGTGNQPQHF. The CDR3, as DNA: TGCGCCAGCAGCCAAGGTTGGGGGACGGGCAATCAGCCCCAGCATTTT.

The chain recombines TRBV7-2 with TRBJ1-5; no clear D gene. This CDR3 region has 15 residues. CDR1 and CDR2 from the germline V gene are SGHTA and FQGNSA. V was clipped by 5 bases and J by 2 bases, with 13 bases between them. The CDR3 loop is CASSPSGVGNQPQHF. CDR3 sequence (DNA): TGTGCCAGCAGCCCTTCAGGAGTCGGCAATCAGCCCCAGCATTTT. The full variable domain, with the rest looked up from reference TRBV7-2 and TRBJ1-5, is GAGVSQSPSNKVTEKGKDVELRCDPISGHTALYWYRQSLGQGLEFLIYFQGNSAPDKSGLPSDRFSAERTGGSVSTLTIQRTQQEDSAVYLCASSPSGVGNQPQHFGDGTRLSIL.

The genes are TRBV4-1 and TRBJ1-2; tentative D call: TRBD1 (5 bases). V shed 1 base and J shed 5 bases, with 20 bases lying between them. The CDR3 is made up of 17 amino acids. Germline CDR1 and CDR2: MGHRA and YSYEKL. This chain's CDR3 is CASSQGPGTSTRYGYTF. As DNA, the CDR3 is TGCGCCAGCAGCCAAGGGCCAGGGACCTCCACTAGATATGGCTACACCTTC.

At least ten counts were recorded for this clone. The V call is TRBV6-5, the J call TRBJ1-6; 8 positions match TRBD1. Germline CDR1 reads MNHEY; CDR2 reads SVGAGI. The CDR3 spans 15 residues. V lost 2 bases to trimming and J lost 6 bases; unmatched junction nucleotides: 3. CDR3 bases: TGTGCCAGCAGTTACCAGGGACAGGCTAATTCACCCCTCCACTTT. Translated, it gives CASSYQGQANSPLHF.